This T cell receptor beta chain appears in the sequencing data of a study of cytomegalovirus exposure and HLA in healthy donors. The V gene end was trimmed by 4 bases and the J gene end by 1 base; junction bases not matched to a gene: 3. Germline CDR1 SGHNT, CDR2 YYREEE (reference sequence). This CDR3 has 15 amino acids. Primers for the PCR totalled 60 Vbeta and 13 Jbeta. Here immunoSEQ multiplex PCR was the method, and the copy in TCRdb shows in-frame clones only, minus some. The sample carries 95,000 to 150,000 clones, 75% to 85% recorded once. What was sequenced was PBMCs. The gene calls are TRBV5-4 and TRBJ1-1; 11 bases map to TRBD1. The sequence came from a middle-aged man in good health and CMV-seronegative. The CDR3 DNA follows: TGTGCCAGCAGCCCGGGACAGGGGGGGAACACTGAAGCTTTCTTT. Encoded protein: CASSPGQGGNTEAFF.